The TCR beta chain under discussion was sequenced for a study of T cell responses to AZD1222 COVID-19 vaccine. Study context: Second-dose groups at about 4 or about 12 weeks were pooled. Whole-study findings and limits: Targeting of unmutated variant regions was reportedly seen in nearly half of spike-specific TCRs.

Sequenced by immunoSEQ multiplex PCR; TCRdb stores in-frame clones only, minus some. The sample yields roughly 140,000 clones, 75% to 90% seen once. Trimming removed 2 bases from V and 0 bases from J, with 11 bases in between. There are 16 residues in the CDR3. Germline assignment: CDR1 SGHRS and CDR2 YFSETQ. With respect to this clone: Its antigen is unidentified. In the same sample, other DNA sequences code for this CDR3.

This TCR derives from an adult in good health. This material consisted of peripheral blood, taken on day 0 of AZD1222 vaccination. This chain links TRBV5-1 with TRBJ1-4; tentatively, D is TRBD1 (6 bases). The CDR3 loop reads CASSLTGTATNEKLFF. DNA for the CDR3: TGCGCCAGCAGCTTAACAGGGACCGCAACTAATGAAAAACTGTTTTTT.